Shown below are 20 T cell receptor beta chains from a single sample sequenced in a study of T cell responses to AZD1222 COVID-19 vaccine. Using immunoSEQ multiplex PCR, the repertoire was profiled, and TCRdb retains in-frame clones only, with some absent. The sample carries 100,000 to 150,000 clones, roughly nine tenths recorded once. The sequencing used peripheral blood, collected on day 0 of AZD1222 vaccination. These receptors all come from an adult in good health.

This clone was observed once. The V call is TRBV30, the J call TRBJ2-7; D gene ambiguous. CDR1 and CDR2 (germline): GTSNPN, SVGIG (reference sequence). The CDR3 runs 12 residues. The V end lost 3 bases, the J end lost 1 base, and 7 bases lay between the germline ends. The CDR3 DNA is TGTGCCTGGAGAACAGCGTCCTACGAGCAGTACTTC. As protein: CAWRTASYEQYF.

The chain is built from TRBV28 and TRBJ1-1, with 8 bases that match TRBD1. With V trimmed by 1 base and J by 3 bases, 4 bases remained unmatched. Germline assignment: CDR1 MDHEN and CDR2 SYDVKM. There are 15 residues in the CDR3. CDR3 sequence: CASSLLAGGHTEAFF. In DNA form, the CDR3 reads TGTGCCAGCAGTTTATTGGCAGGGGGCCACACTGAAGCTTTCTTT.

CDR3 nucleotide sequence: TGCGCCAGCAGCCCCGGACAGGGGGCTGGCGGGGAGCTGTTTTTT. The encoded protein is CASSPGQGAGGELFF. V is TRBV5-1 and J is TRBJ2-2; 11 bases match TRBD1. V lost 4 bases to trimming and J lost 7 bases; unmatched junction nucleotides: 6. CDR1 is SGHRS, CDR2 YFSETQ, per germline. The CDR3 is 15 amino acids. Combining the CDR3 with reference TRBV5-1 and TRBJ2-2 gives the whole variable domain KAGVTQTPRYLIKTRGQQVTLSCSPISGHRSVSWYQQTPGQGLQFLFEYFSETQRNKGNFPGRFSGRQFSNSRSEMNVSTLELGDSALYLCASSPGQGAGGELFFGEGSRLTVL.

This clone was seen only once. The chain combines TRBV5-5 with TRBJ2-2; D may be TRBD1 (6 bases). V lost 4 bases and J 6 bases, leaving 16 bases between the germline ends. The CDR3 has 15 amino acids. CDR1 is SGHKS, CDR2 YYEKEE, per germline (reference sequence). Here the CDR3 DNA reads TGTGCCAGCAGCCCAACCGGGACACCCTCCGGGGAGCTGTTTTTT. Translation: CASSPTGTPSGELFF.

This clone appeared a few times. This rearrangement joins TRBV28 to TRBJ2-1, with D unresolved. V lost 5 bases and J lost 5, with 16 bases in between. The CDR3 loop spans 15 amino acids. CDR1 and CDR2 (germline): MDHEN, SYDVKM. The CDR3 DNA reads as TGTGCCAGCAGTCCCCGTCGTGGGAAAAACAATGAGCAGTTCTTC. Its protein product is CASSPRRGKNNEQFF. The full variable domain, its missing parts supplied by reference TRBV28 and TRBJ2-1, is DVKVTQSSRYLVKRTGEKVFLECVQDMDHENMFWYRQDPGLGLRLIYFSYDVKMKEKGDIPEGYSVSREKKERFSLILESASTNQTSMYLCASSPRRGKNNEQFFGPGTRLTVL.

This clone was recorded once. The rearrangement uses TRBV10-3 and TRBJ2-5; weak D call: TRBD1 (5 bases). V shed 3 bases and J shed 3 bases, with 5 bases lying between them. Germline loops: CDR1 ENHRY, CDR2 SYGVKD. This CDR3 comprises 12 residues. The CDR3 is CAISDREETQYF. CDR3 nucleotide sequence: TGTGCCATCAGTGACAGGGAAGAGACCCAGTACTTC.

This clone was detected once. This sequence joins TRBV18 and TRBJ2-2; D gene unclear. The CDR3 runs to 14 residues. The germline CDR1 and CDR2 sequences are KGHSH and LQKENI. V was cut by 0 bases and J by 4 bases, with 6 bases left in between. CDR3: CASSPPVGTGELFF. CDR3 sequence (DNA): TGTGCCAGCTCACCACCCGTTGGCACCGGGGAGCTGTTTTTT.

V and J are TRBV6-5 and TRBJ1-2; D is possibly TRBD1 (6 bases). Germline loops: CDR1 MNHEY, CDR2 SVGAGI. This CDR3 has 15 residues. V shed 0 bases and J shed 4 bases, with 12 bases lying between them. The CDR3 nucleotides are TGTGCCAGCAGTTACTCTGGAGGGGGAGTCTATGGCTACACCTTC. Translation gives CASSYSGGGVYGYTF.

The chain joins TRBV12-5 to TRBJ2-1; 9 bases are shared with TRBD1. The V gene end was trimmed by 2 bases and the J gene end by 2 bases; junction bases not matched to a gene: 7. This CDR3 region has 17 residues. Germline CDR1 is LGHNT and CDR2 is FRNRAP. The DNA of the CDR3 is TGTGCTAGTGGTTTGTCCCCCGGGACAGGGACCTACAATGAGCAGTTCTTC. Translating it yields CASGLSPGTGTYNEQFF.

This chain connects TRBV9 to TRBJ1-1; D is undetermined. Germline V gene lookup returns CDR1 SGDLS and CDR2 YYNGEE. Trimming shortened V by 0 bases and J by 2 bases, and 8 bases separated the two germline ends. This CDR3 spans 14 amino acids. CDR3 nucleotide sequence: TGTGCCAGCAGCGTAGGAGCCCTTAACACTGAAGCTTTCTTT. Encoded protein: CASSVGALNTEAFF.

This chain uses TRBV21-1 with TRBJ2-7. TRBV21-1 is designated a pseudogene. The CDR3 spans 11 residues. CDR3 residues: CASSNSWEQYF. CDR3 coding DNA: TGTGCCAGCAGCAACTCCTGGGAGCAGTACTTC.

The chain is built from TRBV4-2 and TRBJ2-4; 8 nucleotides match TRBD2. The CDR3 spans 15 residues. The ends lost 4 bases at V and 6 bases at J; junction bases unmatched: 8. CDR1 LGHNA and CDR2 YNFKEQ come from the germline V gene. In nucleotides, the CDR3 is TGTGCCAGCAGCCCAACCGGGAGGGACTTAAACATTCAGTACTTC. Translating gives CASSPTGRDLNIQYF.

The gene calls are TRBV27 and TRBJ2-7; the D gene could be TRBD1 or TRBD2 (6 bases each). The germline gives CDR1 MNHEY, CDR2 SMNVEV (reference sequence). With 5 bases removed from V and 5 bases from J, the gap between germline ends came to 13 bases. The CDR3 covers 13 residues. The CDR3, as DNA: TGTGCCAGCAGTATACAGGGAGGAGACGAGCAGTACTTC. Translating it yields CASSIQGGDEQYF.

This chain uses TRBV7-2 with TRBJ2-5; a weak D match, TRBD1 (5 bases). The CDR3 covers 16 residues. V lost 6 bases and J lost 1, with 18 bases in between. Germline CDR1 is SGHTA and CDR2 is FQGNSA. CDR3 amino acids: CASSQRIRAPQETQYF. Written as DNA, the CDR3 is TGTGCCAGCAGTCAAAGGATCAGGGCCCCCCAAGAGACCCAGTACTTC.

This clone was observed once. The chain combines TRBV18 with TRBJ2-2; 8 bases agree with TRBD1. Germline V CDR1 and CDR2: KGHSH, LQKENI. The CDR3 runs to 14 residues. V shed 5 bases and J 4 bases; nucleotides not matched to a gene: 3. The CDR3: CASSAGQGTGELFF. DNA of the CDR3: TGTGCCAGCTCAGCCGGACAGGGCACCGGGGAGCTGTTTTTT.

The chain recombines TRBV20-1 with TRBJ1-2; D possibly corresponds to TRBD1 (6 bases). V was shortened by 3 bases and J by 7 bases, with 12 bases between the two germline ends. The CDR3 loop spans 12 amino acids. Per the germline V gene, CDR1 is DFQATT and CDR2 is SNEGSKA (reference sequence). The CDR3: CSASVGAGGYTF. The CDR3 DNA reads as TGCAGTGCTAGTGTGGGGGCGGGTGGCTACACCTTC.

The chain carries TRBV19 and TRBJ1-1; no clear D. The CDR3 totals 17 residues. Per the germline V gene, CDR1 is LNHDA and CDR2 is SQIVND (reference sequence). V gave up 3 bases and J gave up 6 bases, with 23 bases separating them. CDR3 sequence (DNA): TGTGCCAGTAGTATCTTGAGGGTTTCTGGGAGTAACTCTGAAGCTTTCTTT. This sequence encodes CASSILRVSGSNSEAFF.

The chain couples TRBV19 to TRBJ1-2; no reliable D call. V was trimmed by 5 bases and J by 6 bases, leaving 22 bases between them. CDR3 length: 16 amino acids. Per the germline V gene, CDR1 is LNHDA and CDR2 is SQIVND (reference sequence). CDR3 bases: TGTGCCAGTAGTTTCTCAGGATGGGGTGAAGGTGATGGCTACACCTTC. The encoded protein is CASSFSGWGEGDGYTF.

The CDR3 sequence: CASSYLPGTSGGAGYNEQFF. CDR3 bases: TGCGCCAGCAGCTACCTCCCCGGGACTAGCGGGGGGGCGGGCTACAATGAGCAGTTCTTC. The J gene is TRBJ2-1, the V gene TRBV4-1, with 16 bases fitting TRBD2. The V and J ends lost 5 bases and 3 bases, in that order; junction bases with no gene match: 13. This CDR3 is 20 amino acids long. Germline lookup yields CDR1 MGHRA and CDR2 YSYEKL.

In the case of this clone: An end of the junction does not agree with germline; a read error may underlie this. The rearrangement uses TRBV5-1 and TRBJ1-5, with TRBD1 matching 12 bases. CDR1 and CDR2 from the germline V gene are SGHRS and YFSETQ. CDR3 length: 15 amino acids. Here the CDR3 reads CASSSGTGGNQPQHF. The CDR3 DNA sequence: TGCGCCAGCAGCTCGGGGACAGGGGGCAACCAGCCCCAGCATTTT.